This entry features one TCR beta chain sequence. How the authors handled the data: Amplification with reference gene primers provided the estimates of nucleated cell counts. The table came from immunoSEQ multiplex PCR; TCRdb's copy has only in-frame clones and leaves some out. Clone size and the V and J calls come from that table; the DNA yielded D and trimming. The sample has 200,000 to 300,000 clones; roughly 86% are singletons. The sample is drawn from a study of blood T cell repertoires in COVID-19. As for the study in general: Acute-phase and convalescent COVID-19 samples originated in the United States, Italy and Spain. PBMCs, B-cell-depleted T cells, or T cells provided the cDNA or gDNA that made up the material.

Those enrolled, adults aged roughly 18 to 89 years, came from about two dozen US areas. The CDR3 is made up of 16 amino acids. V was cut by 5 bases and J by 4 bases, with 20 bases left in between. The germline gives CDR1 LGHDT, CDR2 YNNKEL (reference sequence). The chain couples TRBV3-1 (or the pseudogene TRBV3-2) to TRBJ1-1; D may be TRBD1 (5 bases). The origin of this receptor is a woman aged 40 to 50 with acute COVID-19. The source material was PBMCs or T cells enriched from blood (not recorded which). The chain's CDR3 is CASSETRLGGSTEAFF. DNA of the CDR3: TGTGCCAGCAGCGAAACCCGCCTCGGGGGGAGCACTGAAGCTTTCTTT.